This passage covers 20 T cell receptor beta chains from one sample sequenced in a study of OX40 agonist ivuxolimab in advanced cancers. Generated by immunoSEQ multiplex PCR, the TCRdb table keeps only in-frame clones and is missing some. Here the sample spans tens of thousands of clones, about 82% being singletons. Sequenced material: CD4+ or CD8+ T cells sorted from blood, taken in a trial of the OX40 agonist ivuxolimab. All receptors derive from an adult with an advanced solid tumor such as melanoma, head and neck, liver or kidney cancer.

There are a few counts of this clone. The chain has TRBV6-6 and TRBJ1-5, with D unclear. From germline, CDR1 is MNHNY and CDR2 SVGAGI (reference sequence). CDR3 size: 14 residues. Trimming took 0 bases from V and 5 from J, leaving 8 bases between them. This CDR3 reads CASSYSWKDQPQHF. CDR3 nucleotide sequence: TGTGCCAGCAGTTACTCATGGAAGGATCAGCCCCAGCATTTT.

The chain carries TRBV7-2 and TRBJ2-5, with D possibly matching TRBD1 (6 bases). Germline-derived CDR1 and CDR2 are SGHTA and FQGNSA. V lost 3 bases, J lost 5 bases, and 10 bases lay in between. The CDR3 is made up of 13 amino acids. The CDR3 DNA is TGTGCCAGCAGCTTTGCACAGGGTGAGACCCAGTACTTC. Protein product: CASSFAQGETQYF.

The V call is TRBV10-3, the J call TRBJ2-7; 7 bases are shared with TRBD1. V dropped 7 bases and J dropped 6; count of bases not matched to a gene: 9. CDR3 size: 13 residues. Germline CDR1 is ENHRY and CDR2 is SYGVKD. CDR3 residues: CAINPDRSGEQYF. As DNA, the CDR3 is TGTGCCATCAACCCGGACAGGTCCGGCGAGCAGTACTTC.

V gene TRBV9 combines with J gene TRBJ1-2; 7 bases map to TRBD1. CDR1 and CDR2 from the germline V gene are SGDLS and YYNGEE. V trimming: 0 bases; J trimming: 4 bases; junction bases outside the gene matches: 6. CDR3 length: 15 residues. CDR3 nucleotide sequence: TGTGCCAGCAGCGTAGATCGGGGACAGCTCTATGGCTACACCTTC. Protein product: CASSVDRGQLYGYTF.

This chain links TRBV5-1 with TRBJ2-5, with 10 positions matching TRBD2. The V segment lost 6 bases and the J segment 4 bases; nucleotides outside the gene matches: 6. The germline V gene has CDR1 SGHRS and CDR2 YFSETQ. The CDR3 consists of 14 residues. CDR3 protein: CASKSGGAGETQYF. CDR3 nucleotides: TGCGCCAGCAAGAGCGGGGGGGCCGGAGAGACCCAGTACTTC.

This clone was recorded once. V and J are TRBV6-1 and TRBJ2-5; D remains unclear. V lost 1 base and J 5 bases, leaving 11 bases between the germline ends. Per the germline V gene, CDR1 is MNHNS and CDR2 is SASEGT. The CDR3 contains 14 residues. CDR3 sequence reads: CASSEVPKLETQYF. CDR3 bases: TGTGCCAGCAGTGAAGTCCCCAAGTTGGAGACCCAGTACTTC.

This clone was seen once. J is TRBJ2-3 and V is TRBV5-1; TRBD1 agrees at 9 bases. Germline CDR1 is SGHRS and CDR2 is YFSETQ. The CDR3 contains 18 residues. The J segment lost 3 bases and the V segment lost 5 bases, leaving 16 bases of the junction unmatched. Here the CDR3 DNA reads TGCGCCAGCAGTTGGGAGGGCCGGACAGGGGTTTTGACAGATACGCAGTATTTT. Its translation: CASSWEGRTGVLTDTQYF.

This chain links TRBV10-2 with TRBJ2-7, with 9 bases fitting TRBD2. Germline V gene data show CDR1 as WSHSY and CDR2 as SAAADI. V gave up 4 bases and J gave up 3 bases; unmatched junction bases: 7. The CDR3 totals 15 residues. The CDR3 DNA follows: TGCGCCAGCAGTGGGACGGGACTAGCTTACTACGAGCAGTACTTC. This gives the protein CASSGTGLAYYEQYF.

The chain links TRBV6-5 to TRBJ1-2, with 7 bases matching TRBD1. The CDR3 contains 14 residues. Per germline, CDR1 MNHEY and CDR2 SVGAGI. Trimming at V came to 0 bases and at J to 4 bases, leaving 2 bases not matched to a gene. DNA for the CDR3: TGTGCCAGCAGTTACTCGGGGACAGCCTATGGCTACACCTTC. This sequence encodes CASSYSGTAYGYTF.

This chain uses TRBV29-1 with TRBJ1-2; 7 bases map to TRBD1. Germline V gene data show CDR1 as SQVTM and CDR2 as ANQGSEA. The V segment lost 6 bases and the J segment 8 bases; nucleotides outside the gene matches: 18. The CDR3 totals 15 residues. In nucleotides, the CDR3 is TGCAGCGTCGGACAGGAAAGGAATCAAAGGGGCGGCTACACCTTC. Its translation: CSVGQERNQRGGYTF.

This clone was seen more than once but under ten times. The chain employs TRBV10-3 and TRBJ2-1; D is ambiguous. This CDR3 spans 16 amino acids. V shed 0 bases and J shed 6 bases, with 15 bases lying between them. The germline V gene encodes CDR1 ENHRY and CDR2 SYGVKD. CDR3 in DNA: TGTGCCATCAGTGAGTCGAGTGTCCTCCTACGCAATGAGCAGTTCTTC. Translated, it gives CAISESSVLLRNEQFF.

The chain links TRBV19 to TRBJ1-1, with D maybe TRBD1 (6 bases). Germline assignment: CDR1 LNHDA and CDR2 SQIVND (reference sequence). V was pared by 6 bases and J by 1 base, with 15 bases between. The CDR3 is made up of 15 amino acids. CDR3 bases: TGTGCCAGTAGCGAGGGGGTATTCGGGAACACTGAAGCTTTCTTT. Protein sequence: CASSEGVFGNTEAFF.

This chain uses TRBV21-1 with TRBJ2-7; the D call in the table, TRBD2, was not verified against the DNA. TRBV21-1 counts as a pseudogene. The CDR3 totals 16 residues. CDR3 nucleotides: TGTGCCAGCAGCAAATCCACTAGCGGGAGAGCCTACGAGCAGTACTTC. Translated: CASSKSTSGRAYEQYF.

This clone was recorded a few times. Written as DNA, the CDR3 is TGCGCCAGCAGCTTGGGGGACTACAGCGTAAAGCAGTTCTTC. It translates to CASSLGDYSVKQFF. The gene calls are TRBV5-1 and TRBJ2-1; TRBD2 matches at 7 bases. The germline V gene has CDR1 SGHRS and CDR2 YFSETQ. V lost 0 bases to trimming and J lost 11 bases; unmatched junction nucleotides: 8. The CDR3 totals 14 residues. The full variable domain, its missing parts supplied by reference TRBV5-1 and TRBJ2-1, is KAGVTQTPRYLIKTRGQQVTLSCSPISGHRSVSWYQQTPGQGLQFLFEYFSETQRNKGNFPGRFSGRQFSNSRSEMNVSTLELGDSALYLCASSLGDYSVKQFFGPGTRLTVL.

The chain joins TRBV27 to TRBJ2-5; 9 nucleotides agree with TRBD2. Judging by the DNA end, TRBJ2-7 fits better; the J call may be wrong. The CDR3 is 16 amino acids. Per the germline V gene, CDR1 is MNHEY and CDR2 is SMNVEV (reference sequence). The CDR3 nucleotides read TGTGCCAGCAGTTTAACTTTCCTAGCGGGAATGTACGAGCAGTACTTC. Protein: CASSLTFLAGMYEQYF.

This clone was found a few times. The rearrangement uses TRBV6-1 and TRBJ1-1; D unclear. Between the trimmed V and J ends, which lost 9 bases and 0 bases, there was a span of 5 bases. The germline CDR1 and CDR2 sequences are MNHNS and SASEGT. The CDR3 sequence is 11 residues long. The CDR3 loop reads CASWMNTEAFF. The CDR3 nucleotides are TGTGCCAGTTGGATGAACACTGAAGCTTTCTTT.

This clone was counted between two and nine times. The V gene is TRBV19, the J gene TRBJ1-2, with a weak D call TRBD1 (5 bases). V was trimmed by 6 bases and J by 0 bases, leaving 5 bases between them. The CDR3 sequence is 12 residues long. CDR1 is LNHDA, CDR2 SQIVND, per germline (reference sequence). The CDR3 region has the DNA TGTGCCAGTAGGACAGCTAACTATGGCTACACCTTC. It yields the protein CASRTANYGYTF.

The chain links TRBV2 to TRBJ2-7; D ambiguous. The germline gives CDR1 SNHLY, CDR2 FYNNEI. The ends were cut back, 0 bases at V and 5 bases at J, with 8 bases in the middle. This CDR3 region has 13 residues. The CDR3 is CASSEAVSNEQYF. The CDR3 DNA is TGTGCCAGCAGTGAAGCGGTCTCGAACGAGCAGTACTTC.

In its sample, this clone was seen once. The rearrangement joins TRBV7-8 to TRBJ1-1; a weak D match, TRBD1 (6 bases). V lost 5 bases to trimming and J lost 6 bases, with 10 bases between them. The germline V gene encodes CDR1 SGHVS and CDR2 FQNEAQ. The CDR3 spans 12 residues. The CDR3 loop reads CASSPWTAEAFF. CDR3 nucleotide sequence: TGTGCCAGCAGCCCATGGACAGCTGAAGCTTTCTTT.

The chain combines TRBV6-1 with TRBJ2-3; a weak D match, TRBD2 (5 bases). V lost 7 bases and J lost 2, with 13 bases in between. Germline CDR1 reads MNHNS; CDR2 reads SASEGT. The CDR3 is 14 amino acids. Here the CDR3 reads CASTWTGDTDTQYF. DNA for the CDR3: TGTGCCAGCACCTGGACCGGGGACACAGATACGCAGTATTTT.